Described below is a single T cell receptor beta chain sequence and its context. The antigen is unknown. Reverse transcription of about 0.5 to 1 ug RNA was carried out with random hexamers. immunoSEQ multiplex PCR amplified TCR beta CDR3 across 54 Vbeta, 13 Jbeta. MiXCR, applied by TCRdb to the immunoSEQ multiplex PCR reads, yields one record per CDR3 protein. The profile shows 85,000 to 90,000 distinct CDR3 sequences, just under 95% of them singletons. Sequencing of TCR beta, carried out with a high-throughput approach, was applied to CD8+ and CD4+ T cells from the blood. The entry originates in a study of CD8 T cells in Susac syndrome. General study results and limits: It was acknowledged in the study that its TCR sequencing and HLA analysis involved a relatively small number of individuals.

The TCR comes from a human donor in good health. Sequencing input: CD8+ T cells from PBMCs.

The CDR3 DNA reads as TGTGCCAGCAGACTAGCGGGGGGGTATACCACAGATACGCAGTATTTT. It specifies CASRLAGGYTTDTQYF. The chain couples TRBV6-1 to TRBJ2-3; 13 positions match TRBD2. The germline V gene has CDR1 MNHNS and CDR2 SASEGT. CDR3 length equals 16 residues. With 6 bases clipped from V and 2 bases from J, the junction kept 5 bases outside the gene matches.